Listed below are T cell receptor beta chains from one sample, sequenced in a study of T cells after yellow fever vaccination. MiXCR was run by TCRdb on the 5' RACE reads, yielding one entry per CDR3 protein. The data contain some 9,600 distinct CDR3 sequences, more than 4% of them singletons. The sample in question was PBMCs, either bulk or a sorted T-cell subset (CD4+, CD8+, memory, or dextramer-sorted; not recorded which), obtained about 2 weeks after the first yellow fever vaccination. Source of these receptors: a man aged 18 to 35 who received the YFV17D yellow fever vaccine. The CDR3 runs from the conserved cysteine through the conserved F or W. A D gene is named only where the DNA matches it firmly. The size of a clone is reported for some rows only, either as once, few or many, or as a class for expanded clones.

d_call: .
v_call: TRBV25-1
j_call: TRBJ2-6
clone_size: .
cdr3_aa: CASSGGAGANVLTF
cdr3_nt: TGTGCCAGCAGTGGGGGGGCTGGGGCCAACGTCCTGACTTTC

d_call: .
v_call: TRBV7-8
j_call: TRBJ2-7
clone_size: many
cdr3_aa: CASSLESRGSYEQYF
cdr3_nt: TGTGCCAGCAGCTTAGAGTCGAGGGGCTCCTACGAGCAGTACTTC

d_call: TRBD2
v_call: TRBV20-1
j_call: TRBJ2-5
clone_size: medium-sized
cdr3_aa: CSARPRLTSGGHVRTQYF
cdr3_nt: TGCAGTGCTAGACCCCGATTGACTAGCGGGGGGCATGTTCGGACCCAGTACTTC

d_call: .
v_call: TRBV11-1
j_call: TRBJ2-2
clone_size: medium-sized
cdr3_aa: CASSFFSGTGELFF
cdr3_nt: TGTGCCAGCAGTTTCTTTAGCGGCACCGGGGAGCTGTTTTTT

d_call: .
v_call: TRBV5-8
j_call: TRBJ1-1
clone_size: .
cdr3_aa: CASGPGPGLGGAFF
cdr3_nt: TGTGCCAGCGGACCCGGGCCAGGGCTGGGGGGAGCTTTCTTT

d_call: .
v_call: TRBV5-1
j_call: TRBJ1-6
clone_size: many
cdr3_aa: CASSLGYDYSPLHF
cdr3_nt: TGCGCCAGCAGCTTGGGTTATGACTATTCACCCCTCCACTTT

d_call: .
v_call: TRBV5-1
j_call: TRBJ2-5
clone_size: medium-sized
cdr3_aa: CASSFDQTQYF
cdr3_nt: TGCGCCAGCAGCTTTGACCAGACCCAGTACTTC

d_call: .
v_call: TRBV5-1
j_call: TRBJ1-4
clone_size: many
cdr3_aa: CASSEVATNEKLFF
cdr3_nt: TGCGCCAGCAGCGAGGTGGCAACTAATGAAAAACTGTTTTTT

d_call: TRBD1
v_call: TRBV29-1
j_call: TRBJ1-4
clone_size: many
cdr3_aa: CSVGRGPNEKLFF
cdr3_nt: TGCAGCGTTGGGAGGGGGCCTAATGAAAAACTGTTTTTT

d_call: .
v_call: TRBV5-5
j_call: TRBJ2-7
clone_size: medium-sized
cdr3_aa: CASSLTGFYEQYF
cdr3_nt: TGTGCCAGCAGCTTGACAGGTTTCTACGAGCAGTACTTC

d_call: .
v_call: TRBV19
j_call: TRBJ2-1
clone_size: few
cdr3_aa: CALHHEQFF
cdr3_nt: TGTGCCTTACATCATGAGCAGTTCTTC

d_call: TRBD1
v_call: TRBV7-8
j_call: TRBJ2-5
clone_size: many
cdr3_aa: CASSLTGGWETQYF
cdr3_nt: TGTGCCAGCAGCTTAACAGGGGGCTGGGAGACCCAGTACTTC

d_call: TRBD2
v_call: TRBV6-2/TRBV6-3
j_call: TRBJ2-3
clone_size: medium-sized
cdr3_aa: CASSYGTSGSTDTQYF
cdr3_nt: TGTGCCAGCAGTTACGGGACTAGCGGGTCCACAGATACGCAGTATTTT

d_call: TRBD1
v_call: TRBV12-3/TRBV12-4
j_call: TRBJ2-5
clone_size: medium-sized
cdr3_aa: CASSRTGGKVQYF
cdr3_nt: TGTGCCAGCAGTCGGACAGGGGGTAAAGTTCAGTACTTC

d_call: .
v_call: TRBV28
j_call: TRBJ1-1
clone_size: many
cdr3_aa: CASTNQGRAFF
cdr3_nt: TGTGCCAGCACAAATCAAGGGAGAGCTTTCTTT

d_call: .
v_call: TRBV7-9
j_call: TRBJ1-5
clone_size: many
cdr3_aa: CASSLLHAQPQHF
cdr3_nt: TGTGCCAGCAGCTTACTTCACGCCCAGCCCCAGCATTTT

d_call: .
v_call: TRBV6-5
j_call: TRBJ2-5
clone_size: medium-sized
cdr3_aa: CASSYRIGGGRIETQYF
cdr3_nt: TGTGCCAGCAGTTACCGAATCGGTGGGGGGAGGATAGAGACCCAGTACTTC

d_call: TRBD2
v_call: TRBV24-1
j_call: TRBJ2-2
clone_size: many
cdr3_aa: CATSDSSGVAGELFF
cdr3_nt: TGTGCCACCAGTGACTCCAGCGGGGTCGCCGGGGAGCTGTTTTTT

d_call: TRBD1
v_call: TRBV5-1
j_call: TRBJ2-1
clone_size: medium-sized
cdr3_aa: CASSLGDRAINNEQFF
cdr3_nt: TGCGCCAGCAGCTTGGGCGACAGGGCAATCAACAATGAGCAGTTCTTC

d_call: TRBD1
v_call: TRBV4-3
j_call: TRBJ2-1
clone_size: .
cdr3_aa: CASSQEPDRGRLNEQFF
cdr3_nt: TGCGCCAGCAGCCAGGAGCCGGACAGGGGGAGACTCAATGAGCAGTTCTTC

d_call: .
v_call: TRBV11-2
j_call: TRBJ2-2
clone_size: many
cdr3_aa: CASSLDRRVEMGELFF
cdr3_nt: TGTGCCAGCAGCTTAGATCGCCGGGTAGAGATGGGGGAGCTGTTTTTT

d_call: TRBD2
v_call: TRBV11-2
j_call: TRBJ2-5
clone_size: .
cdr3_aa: CASSLGTRIDQETQYF
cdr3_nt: TGTGCCAGCAGCTTAGGGACTAGGATAGACCAAGAGACCCAGTACTTC

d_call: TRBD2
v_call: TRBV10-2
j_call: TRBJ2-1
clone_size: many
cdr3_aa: CASSGLAGSSYNEQFF
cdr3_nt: TGCGCCAGCAGTGGTTTAGCGGGGTCATCCTACAATGAGCAGTTCTTC

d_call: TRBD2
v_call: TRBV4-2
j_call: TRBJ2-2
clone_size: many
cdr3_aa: CASSQVLAGGLGTGELFF
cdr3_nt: TGTGCCAGCAGCCAAGTTCTAGCGGGGGGGCTTGGGACCGGGGAGCTGTTTTTT

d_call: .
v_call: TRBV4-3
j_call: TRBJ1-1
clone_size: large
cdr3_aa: CASSQDRNTEAFF
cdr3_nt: TGCGCCAGCAGCCAAGATCGGAACACTGAAGCTTTCTTT

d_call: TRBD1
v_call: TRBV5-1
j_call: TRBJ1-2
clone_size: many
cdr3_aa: CASSTGQHYGYTF
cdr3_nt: TGCGCCAGCAGCACGGGACAGCACTATGGCTACACCTTC

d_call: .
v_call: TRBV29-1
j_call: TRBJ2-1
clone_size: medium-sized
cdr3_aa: CSADRDFWNEQFF
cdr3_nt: TGCAGCGCCGACAGGGACTTTTGGAATGAGCAGTTCTTC

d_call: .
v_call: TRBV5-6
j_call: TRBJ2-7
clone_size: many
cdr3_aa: CASTLRGSWGEQYF
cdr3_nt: TGTGCCAGCACGCTGAGAGGGTCCTGGGGGGAGCAGTACTTC

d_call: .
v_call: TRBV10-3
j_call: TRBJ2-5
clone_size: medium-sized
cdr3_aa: CAVGSSDQETQYF
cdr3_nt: TGTGCCGTGGGTTCTAGCGACCAAGAGACCCAGTACTTC

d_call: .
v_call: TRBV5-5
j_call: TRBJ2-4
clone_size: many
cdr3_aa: CASSLYGIIQYF
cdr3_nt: TGTGCCAGCAGCTTGTATGGGATCATTCAGTACTTC

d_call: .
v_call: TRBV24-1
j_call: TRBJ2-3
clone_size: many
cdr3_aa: CATSDSATDTQYF
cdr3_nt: TGTGCCACCAGTGATTCGGCCACAGATACGCAGTATTTT

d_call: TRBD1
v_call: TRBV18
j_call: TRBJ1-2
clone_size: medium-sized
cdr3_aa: CASSLGQDEYGYTF
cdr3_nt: TGTGCCAGCTCACTTGGACAGGACGAATATGGCTACACCTTC

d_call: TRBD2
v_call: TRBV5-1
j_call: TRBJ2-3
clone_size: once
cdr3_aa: CASILAGLAGSPDTQYF
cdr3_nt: TGCGCCAGCATCTTGGCAGGGTTAGCGGGGTCTCCAGATACGCAGTATTTT

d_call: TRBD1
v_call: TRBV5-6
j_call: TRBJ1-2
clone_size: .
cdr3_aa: CASSGYYRGPGYTF
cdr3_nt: TGTGCCAGCAGCGGATACTACAGGGGTCCTGGCTACACCTTC

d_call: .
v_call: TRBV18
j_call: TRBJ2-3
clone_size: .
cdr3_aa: CASSKPVTCTDTQYF
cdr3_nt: TGTGCCAGCTCCAAGCCGGTCACTTGCACAGATACGCAGTATTTT

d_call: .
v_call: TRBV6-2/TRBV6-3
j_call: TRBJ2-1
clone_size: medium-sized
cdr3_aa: CASITAGNEQFF
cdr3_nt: TGTGCCAGCATTACCGCGGGCAATGAGCAGTTCTTC

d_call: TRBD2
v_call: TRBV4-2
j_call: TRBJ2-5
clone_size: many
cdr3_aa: CASSQELAGGVEETQYF
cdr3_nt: TGTGCCAGCAGCCAAGAACTAGCGGGGGGAGTTGAAGAGACCCAGTACTTC

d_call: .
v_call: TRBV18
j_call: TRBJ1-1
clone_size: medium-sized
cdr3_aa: CASSVGENTEAFF
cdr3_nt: TGTGCCAGCTCGGTGGGGGAGAACACTGAAGCTTTCTTT

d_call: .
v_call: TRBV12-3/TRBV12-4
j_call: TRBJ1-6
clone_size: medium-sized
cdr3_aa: CASSFGGGGNSPLHF
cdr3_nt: TGTGCCAGCAGTTTTGGGGGAGGTGGTAATTCACCCCTCCACTTT

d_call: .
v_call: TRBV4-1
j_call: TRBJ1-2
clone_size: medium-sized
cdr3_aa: CASSRDGSYGYTF
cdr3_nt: TGCGCCAGCAGCCGTGACGGCAGCTATGGCTACACCTTC

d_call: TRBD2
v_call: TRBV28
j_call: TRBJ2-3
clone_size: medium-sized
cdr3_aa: CASRRPGGVTDTQYF
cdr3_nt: TGTGCCAGCCGGCGACCGGGGGGGGTCACAGATACGCAGTATTTT

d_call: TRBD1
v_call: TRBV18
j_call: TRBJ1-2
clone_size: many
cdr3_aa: CASSPGTGYGYTF
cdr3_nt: TGTGCCAGCTCACCTGGGACAGGTTATGGCTACACCTTC

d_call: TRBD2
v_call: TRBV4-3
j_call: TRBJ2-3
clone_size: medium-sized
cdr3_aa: CASSQLVKRGGTTDTQYF
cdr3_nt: TGCGCCAGCAGCCAATTGGTTAAGCGGGGGGGGACCACAGATACGCAGTATTTT

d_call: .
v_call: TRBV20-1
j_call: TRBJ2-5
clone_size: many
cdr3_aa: CSAKRTGETQYF
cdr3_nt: TGCAGTGCTAAAAGGACCGGAGAGACCCAGTACTTC

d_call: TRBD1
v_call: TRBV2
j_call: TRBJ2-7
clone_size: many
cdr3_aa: CASGQGAAYEQYF
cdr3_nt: TGTGCCAGTGGACAGGGGGCTGCCTACGAGCAGTACTTC

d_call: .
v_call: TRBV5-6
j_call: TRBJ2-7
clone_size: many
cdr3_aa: CASSPGQDEQYF
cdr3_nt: TGTGCCAGCAGCCCCGGTCAGGACGAGCAGTACTTC

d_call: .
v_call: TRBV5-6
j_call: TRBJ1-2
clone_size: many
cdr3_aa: CASSLARSFYGYTF
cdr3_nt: TGTGCCAGCAGCTTGGCACGGTCTTTTTATGGCTACACCTTC

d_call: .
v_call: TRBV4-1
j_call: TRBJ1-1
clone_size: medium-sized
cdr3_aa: CASSQVAGRAFF
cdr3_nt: TGCGCCAGCAGCCAAGTGGCAGGGAGGGCTTTCTTT

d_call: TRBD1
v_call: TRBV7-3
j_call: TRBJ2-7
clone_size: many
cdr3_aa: CASSLSGGYEQYF
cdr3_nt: TGTGCCAGCAGCTTATCAGGGGGCTACGAGCAGTACTTC

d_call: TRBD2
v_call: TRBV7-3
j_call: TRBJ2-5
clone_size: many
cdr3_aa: CASSLTGGAGETQYF
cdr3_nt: TGTGCCAGCAGCTTAACCGGGGGGGCAGGAGAGACCCAGTACTTC

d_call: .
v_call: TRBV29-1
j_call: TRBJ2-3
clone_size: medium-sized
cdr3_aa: CSVQDIDTDTQYF
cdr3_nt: TGCAGCGTGCAGGACATAGACACAGATACGCAGTATTTT

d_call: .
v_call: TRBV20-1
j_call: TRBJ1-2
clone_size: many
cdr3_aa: CSAPAVGTKQTYGYTF
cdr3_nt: TGCAGTGCTCCCGCCGTAGGCACAAAGCAAACCTATGGCTACACCTTC

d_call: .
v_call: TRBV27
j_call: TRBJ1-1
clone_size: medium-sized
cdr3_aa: CASSDVMNTEAFF
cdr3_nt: TGTGCCAGCAGCGATGTGATGAACACTGAAGCTTTCTTT

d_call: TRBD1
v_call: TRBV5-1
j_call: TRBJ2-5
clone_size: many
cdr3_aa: CASSLGAGQGTQETQYF
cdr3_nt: TGCGCCAGCAGCCTTGGCGCCGGACAGGGCACCCAAGAGACCCAGTACTTC

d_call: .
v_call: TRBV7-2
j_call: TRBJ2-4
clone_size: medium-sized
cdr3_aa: CASSLRGAFAKNIQYF
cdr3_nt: TGTGCCAGCAGCTTACGGGGGGCGTTTGCCAAAAACATTCAGTACTTC

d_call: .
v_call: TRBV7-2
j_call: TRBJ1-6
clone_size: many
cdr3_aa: CASSLAGTGMVALHF
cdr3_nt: TGTGCCAGCAGCTTAGCTGGGACGGGCATGGTGGCCCTCCACTTT

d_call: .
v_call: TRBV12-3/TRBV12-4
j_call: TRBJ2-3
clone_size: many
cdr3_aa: CASSPLAAGLMGF
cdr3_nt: TGTGCCAGCAGCCCCCTTGCGGCAGGGTTGATGGGGTTT